Shown below are 4 T cell receptor beta chains from a single sample sequenced in a study of T cell repertoires in ileal Crohn's disease. Method: immunoSEQ multiplex PCR; TCRdb's copy keeps in-frame clones and lacks some. Of over 15,000 clones detected, approximately 92% appear once; the ten largest clones hold about 7.4%. Time point noted: inflamed ileum from the surgical specimen. The sequenced material came from ileal tissue. The source is an adult with Crohn's disease.

J is TRBJ1-5 and V is TRBV19, with 8 bases fitting TRBD1. This CDR3 has 15 residues. Per the germline V gene, CDR1 is LNHDA and CDR2 is SQIVND (reference sequence). Germline trimming cut 7 bases from V and 0 bases from J; bases unmatched to any gene: 5. CDR3 DNA sequence: TGTGCCAGTAATACAGGGGGAAATAGCAATCAGCCCCAGCATTTT. Encoded protein: CASNTGGNSNQPQHF.

Judged by abundance, this clone is medium-sized. This sequence joins TRBV27 and TRBJ1-1; the D is unclear. Trimming took 6 bases from V and 5 from J, leaving 16 bases between them. CDR3 length: 14 residues. The germline gives CDR1 MNHEY, CDR2 SMNVEV (reference sequence). In DNA form, the CDR3 reads TGTGCCAGCAGACCGTTAACGGGGTTGACTGAAGCTTTCTTT. This codes for CASRPLTGLTEAFF.

V gene TRBV5-6 combines with J gene TRBJ1-1, with D possibly being TRBD1 (6 bases). The CDR3 sequence is 15 residues long. The V gene lost 7 bases and the J gene lost 0 bases, with 16 bases spanning the gap. In germline, CDR1 is SGHDT, CDR2 YYEEEE. DNA for the CDR3: TGTGCCAGCCACCCGACCGGGACACTGAACACTGAAGCTTTCTTT. This gives the protein CASHPTGTLNTEAFF.

The chain couples TRBV4-3 to TRBJ2-7, with D tentatively TRBD1 or TRBD2 (6 bases each). Germline values: CDR1 LGHNA, CDR2 YSLEER. This CDR3 is 15 amino acids long. V lost 4 bases and J lost 0, with 13 bases in between. CDR3 sequence reads: CASSPNSGASYEQYF. The CDR3 DNA reads TGCGCCAGCAGCCCCAATTCGGGGGCCTCCTACGAGCAGTACTTC.